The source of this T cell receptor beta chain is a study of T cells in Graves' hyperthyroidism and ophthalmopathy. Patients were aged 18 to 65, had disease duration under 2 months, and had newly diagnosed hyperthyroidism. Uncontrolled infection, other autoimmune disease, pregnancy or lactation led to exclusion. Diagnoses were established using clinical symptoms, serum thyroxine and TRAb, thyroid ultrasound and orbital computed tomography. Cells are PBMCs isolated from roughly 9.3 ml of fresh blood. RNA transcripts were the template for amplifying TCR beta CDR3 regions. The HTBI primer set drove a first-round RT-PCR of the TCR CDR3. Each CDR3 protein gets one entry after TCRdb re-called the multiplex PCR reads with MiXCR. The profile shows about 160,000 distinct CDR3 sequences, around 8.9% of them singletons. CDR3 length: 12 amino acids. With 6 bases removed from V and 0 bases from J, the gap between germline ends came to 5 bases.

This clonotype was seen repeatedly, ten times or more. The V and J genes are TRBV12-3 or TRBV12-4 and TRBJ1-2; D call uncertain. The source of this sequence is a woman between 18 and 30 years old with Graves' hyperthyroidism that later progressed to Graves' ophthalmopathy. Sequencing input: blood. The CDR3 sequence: CASSLANYGYTF. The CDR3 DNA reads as TGTGCCAGCAGCCTAGCTAACTATGGCTACACCTTC.